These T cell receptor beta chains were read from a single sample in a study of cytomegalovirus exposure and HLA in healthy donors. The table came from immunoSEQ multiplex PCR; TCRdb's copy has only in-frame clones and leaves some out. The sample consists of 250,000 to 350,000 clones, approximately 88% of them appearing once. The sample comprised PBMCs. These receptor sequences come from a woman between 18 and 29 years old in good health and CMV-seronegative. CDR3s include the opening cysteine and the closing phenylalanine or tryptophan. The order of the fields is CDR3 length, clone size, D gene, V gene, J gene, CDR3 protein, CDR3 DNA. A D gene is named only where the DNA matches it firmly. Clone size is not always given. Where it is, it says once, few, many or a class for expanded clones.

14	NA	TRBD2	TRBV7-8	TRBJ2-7	CASSLGGRNYEQYF	TGTGCCAGCAGCTTGGGAGGGAGAAACTACGAGCAGTACTTC
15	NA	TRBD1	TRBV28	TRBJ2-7	CASSYPWTGDDEQYF	TGTGCCAGCAGTTACCCGTGGACAGGGGATGACGAGCAGTACTTC
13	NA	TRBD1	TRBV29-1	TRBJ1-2	CSVDGSGGYGYTF	TGCAGCGTTGATGGGTCAGGGGGCTATGGCTACACCTTC
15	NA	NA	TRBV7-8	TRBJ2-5	CASSPTRTHQETQYF	TGTGCCAGCAGCCCTACCAGGACACACCAAGAGACCCAGTACTTC
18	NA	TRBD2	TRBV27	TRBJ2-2	CASSSRGLAGGNTGELFF	TGTGCCAGCAGTTCCCGTGGACTAGCGGGAGGTAACACCGGGGAGCTGTTTTTT
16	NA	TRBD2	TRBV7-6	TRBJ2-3	CASSPHLGAGVDTQYF	TGTGCCAGCAGCCCACACCTCGGAGCGGGAGTAGATACGCAGTATTTT
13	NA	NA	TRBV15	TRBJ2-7	CATSSRPGHEQYF	TGTGCCACCAGCAGCCGCCCAGGGCACGAGCAGTACTTC
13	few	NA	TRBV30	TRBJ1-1	CAWRYRANTEAFF	TGTGCCTGGAGGTACAGGGCTAACACTGAAGCTTTCTTT
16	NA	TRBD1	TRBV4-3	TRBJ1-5	CASSQAHRGWYQPQHF	TGCGCCAGCAGCCAGGCCCACAGGGGATGGTATCAGCCCCAGCATTTT
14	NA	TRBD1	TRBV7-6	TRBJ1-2	CASSLDRGDYGYTF	TGTGCCAGCAGCTTAGACAGGGGGGACTATGGCTACACCTTC
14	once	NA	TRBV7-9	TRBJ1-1	CASSTQNRDTEAFF	TGTGCCAGCAGCACCCAGAACAGGGACACTGAAGCTTTCTTT
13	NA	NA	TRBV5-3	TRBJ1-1	CARTWAGETEAFF	TGTGCCAGAACCTGGGCCGGGGAGACTGAAGCTTTCTTT
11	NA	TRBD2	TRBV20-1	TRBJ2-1	CSAEREIKQFF	TGCAGTGCCGAGCGGGAGATCAAGCAGTTCTTC
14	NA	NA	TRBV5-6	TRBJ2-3	CATCPAEYTDTQYF	TGTGCCACCTGTCCTGCGGAGTACACAGATACGCAGTATTTT
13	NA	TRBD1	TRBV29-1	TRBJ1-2	CSALGQGAEGYTF	TGCAGCGCGTTGGGACAGGGGGCGGAAGGCTACACCTTC
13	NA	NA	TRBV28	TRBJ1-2	CASTLSGVHGYTF	TGTGCCAGCACTTTATCAGGGGTTCATGGCTACACCTTC
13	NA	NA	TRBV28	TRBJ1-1	CASSLEVGTEAFF	TGTGCCAGCAGTTTGGAGGTTGGGACTGAAGCTTTCTTT
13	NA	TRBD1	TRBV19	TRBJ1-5	CASRGQGLQPQHF	TGTGCCAGTAGAGGACAGGGCCTCCAGCCCCAGCATTTT
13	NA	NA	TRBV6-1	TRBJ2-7	CASQSGEADEQYF	TGTGCCAGCCAGTCGGGGGAGGCGGACGAGCAGTACTTC
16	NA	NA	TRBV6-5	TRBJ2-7	CASSYSSGAPPYEQYF	TGTGCCAGCAGTTACTCATCAGGGGCCCCCCCCTACGAGCAGTACTTC
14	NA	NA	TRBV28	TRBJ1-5	CASIGGYSNQPQHF	TGTGCCAGCATTGGAGGCTATAGCAATCAGCCCCAGCATTTT
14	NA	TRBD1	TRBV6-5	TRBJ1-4	CASGRQGSNEKLFF	TGTGCCAGCGGCCGACAGGGGTCAAATGAAAAACTGTTTTTT
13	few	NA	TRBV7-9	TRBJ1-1	CASNDRMNTEAFF	TGTGCCAGCAATGACAGAATGAACACTGAAGCTTTCTTT
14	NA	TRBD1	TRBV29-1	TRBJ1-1	CSVALRQGRTEAFF	TGCAGCGTTGCCCTTCGACAGGGGCGCACTGAAGCTTTCTTT
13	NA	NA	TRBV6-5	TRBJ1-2	CASSYGGGGGYTF	TGTGCCAGCAGCTACGGGGGGGGCGGTGGCTACACCTTC
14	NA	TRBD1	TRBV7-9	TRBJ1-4	CATQPGQAGEKLFF	TGTGCCACCCAGCCGGGACAGGCGGGGGAAAAACTGTTTTTT
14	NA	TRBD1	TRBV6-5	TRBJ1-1	CASSSRATGVEAFF	TGTGCCAGCAGCTCAAGGGCGACAGGGGTTGAAGCTTTCTTT
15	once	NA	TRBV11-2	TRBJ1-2	CASSSLRRATQGYTF	TGTGCCAGCAGCTCCTTGAGGCGGGCGACCCAGGGCTACACCTTC
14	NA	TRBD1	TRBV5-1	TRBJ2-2	CASSGTGVSGELFF	TGCGCCAGCTCCGGGACAGGGGTTTCCGGGGAGCTGTTTTTT
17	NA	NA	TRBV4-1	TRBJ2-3	CASSQDRLRLEVDTQYF	TGCGCCAGCAGCCAAGATCGGTTAAGGCTAGAGGTAGATACGCAGTATTTT
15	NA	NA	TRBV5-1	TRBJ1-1	CASSWGGRLHSEAFF	TGCGCCAGCAGCTGGGGGGGACGGCTCCACTCCGAAGCTTTCTTT
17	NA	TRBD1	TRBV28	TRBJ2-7	CASSSRPHGRGPYEQYF	TGTGCCAGCAGTTCGCGACCCCACGGCAGGGGGCCTTACGAGCAGTACTTC
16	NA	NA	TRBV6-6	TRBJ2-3	CASSLGEIPSTDTQYF	TGTGCCAGCAGCCTAGGTGAGATTCCTAGCACAGATACGCAGTATTTT
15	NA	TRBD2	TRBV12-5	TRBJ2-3	CASDSGLAATDTQYF	TGTGCTAGTGACTCGGGACTAGCAGCAACAGATACGCAGTATTTT
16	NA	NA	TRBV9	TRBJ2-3	CASSVGPGAPTDTQYF	TGTGCCAGCAGCGTAGGACCAGGGGCCCCCACAGATACGCAGTATTTT
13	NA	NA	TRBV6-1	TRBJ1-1	CASSREGNTEAFF	TGTGCCAGCAGTAGAGAGGGGAACACTGAAGCTTTCTTT
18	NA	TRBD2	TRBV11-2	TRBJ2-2	CASSFSTPGLADTGELFF	TGTGCCAGCAGCTTCAGTACCCCGGGACTAGCAGATACCGGGGAGCTGTTTTTT
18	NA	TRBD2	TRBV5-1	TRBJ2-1	CASSLPTLAGGPGNEQFF	TGCGCCAGCAGCTTGCCCACCTTAGCGGGAGGGCCGGGCAATGAGCAGTTCTTC
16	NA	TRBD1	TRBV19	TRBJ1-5	CASRDRSYELDQPQHF	TGTGCCAGTAGGGACAGGTCGTATGAGCTAGACCAGCCCCAGCATTTT
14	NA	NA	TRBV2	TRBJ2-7	CASSPTGESYEQYF	TGTGCCAGTTCCCCGACAGGTGAATCCTACGAGCAGTACTTC
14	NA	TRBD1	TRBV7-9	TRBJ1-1	CASSLATDRAEAFF	TGTGCCAGCAGCTTAGCGACTGACAGGGCAGAAGCTTTCTTT
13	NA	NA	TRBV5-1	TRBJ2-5	CASSLEGRRTQYF	TGCGCCAGCAGCTTGGAAGGCCGGAGGACCCAGTACTTC
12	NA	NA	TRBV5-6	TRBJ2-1	CASSFGLNEQFF	TGTGCCAGCAGCTTCGGACTAAATGAGCAGTTCTTC
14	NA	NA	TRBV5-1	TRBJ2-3	CASSLGGGVDTQYF	TGCGCCAGCAGCCTTGGCGGAGGGGTAGATACGCAGTATTTT
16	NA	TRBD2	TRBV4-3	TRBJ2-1	CASSQDETSGYNEQFF	TGCGCCAGCAGCCAAGATGAGACTAGCGGATACAATGAGCAGTTCTTC
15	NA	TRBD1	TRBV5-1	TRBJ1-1	CASSTGDRANTEAFF	TGCGCCAGCAGCACAGGCGACAGGGCGAACACTGAAGCTTTCTTT
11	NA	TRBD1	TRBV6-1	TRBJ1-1	CASSAGQEAFF	TGTGCCAGCAGTGCGGGACAGGAAGCTTTCTTT
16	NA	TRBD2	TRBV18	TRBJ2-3	CASSPIAGLGGDTQYF	TGTGCCAGCTCACCGATAGCGGGACTTGGAGGGGATACGCAGTATTTT